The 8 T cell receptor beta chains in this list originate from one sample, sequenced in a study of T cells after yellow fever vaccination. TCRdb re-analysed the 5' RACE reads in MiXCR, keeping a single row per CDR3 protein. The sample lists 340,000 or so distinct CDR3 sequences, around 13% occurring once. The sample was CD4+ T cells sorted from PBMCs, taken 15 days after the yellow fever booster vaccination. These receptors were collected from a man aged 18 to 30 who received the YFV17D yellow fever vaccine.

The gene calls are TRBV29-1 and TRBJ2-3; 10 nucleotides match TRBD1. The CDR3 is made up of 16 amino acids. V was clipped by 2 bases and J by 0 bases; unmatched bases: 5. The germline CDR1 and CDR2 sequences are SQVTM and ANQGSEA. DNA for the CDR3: TGCAGCGTTGAAATGGGACAGGGGCTGAGCACAGATACGCAGTATTTT. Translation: CSVEMGQGLSTDTQYF.

This CDR3 reads CASRWPGQETQYF. As DNA, the CDR3 is TGTGCCAGCAGGTGGCCGGGCCAAGAGACCCAGTACTTC. V is TRBV12-3 or TRBV12-4 and J is TRBJ2-5; no firm D call. The CDR3 length is 13 residues. The V end was cut by 6 bases, the J end by 1 base, with 9 bases between.

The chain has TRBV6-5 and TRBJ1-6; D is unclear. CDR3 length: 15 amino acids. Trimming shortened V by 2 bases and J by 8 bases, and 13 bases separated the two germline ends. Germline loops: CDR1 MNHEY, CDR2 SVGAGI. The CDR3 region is CASSYIAGTHSPLHF. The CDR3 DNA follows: TGTGCCAGCAGTTACATAGCAGGAACTCATTCACCCCTCCACTTT.

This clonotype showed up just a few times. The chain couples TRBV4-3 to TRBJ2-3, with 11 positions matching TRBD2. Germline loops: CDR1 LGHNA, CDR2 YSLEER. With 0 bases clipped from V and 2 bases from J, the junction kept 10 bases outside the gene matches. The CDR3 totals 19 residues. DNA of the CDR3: TGCGCCAGCAGCCAAGACTTAAGGGCTAGCGGGGGGTACACAGATACGCAGTATTTT. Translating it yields CASSQDLRASGGYTDTQYF.

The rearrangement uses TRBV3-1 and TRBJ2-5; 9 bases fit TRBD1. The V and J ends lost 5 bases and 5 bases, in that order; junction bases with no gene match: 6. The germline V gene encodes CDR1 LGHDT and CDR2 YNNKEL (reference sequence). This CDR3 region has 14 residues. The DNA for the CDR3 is TGTGCCAGCAGCACGCGACAGGGGGGCGAGACCCAGTACTTC. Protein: CASSTRQGGETQYF.

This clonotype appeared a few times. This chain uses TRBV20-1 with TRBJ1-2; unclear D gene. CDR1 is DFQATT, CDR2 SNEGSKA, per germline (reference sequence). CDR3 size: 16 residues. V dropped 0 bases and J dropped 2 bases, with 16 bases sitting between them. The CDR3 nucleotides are TGCAGTGCTAGAGATGAAGGGCTTGGGTGGAACTATGGCTACACCTTC. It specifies CSARDEGLGWNYGYTF.

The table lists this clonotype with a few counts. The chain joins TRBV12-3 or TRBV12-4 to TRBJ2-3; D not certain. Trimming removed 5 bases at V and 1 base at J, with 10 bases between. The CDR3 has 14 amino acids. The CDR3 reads CASSPNAGTDTQYF. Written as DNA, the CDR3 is TGTGCCAGCAGTCCAAACGCGGGCACAGATACGCAGTATTTT.

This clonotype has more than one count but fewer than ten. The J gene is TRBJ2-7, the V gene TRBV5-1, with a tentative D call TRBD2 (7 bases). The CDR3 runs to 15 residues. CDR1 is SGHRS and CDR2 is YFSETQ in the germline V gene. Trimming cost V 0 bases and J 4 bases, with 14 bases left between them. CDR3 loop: CASSLATGRDYEQYF. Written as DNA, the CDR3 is TGCGCCAGCAGCTTGGCCACAGGGAGGGATTACGAGCAGTACTTC.